One and the same sample provided the 10 T cell receptor beta chains below, sequenced in a study of T cell changes during pregnancy in multiple sclerosis. Measured with immunoSEQ multiplex PCR; TCRdb has only the in-frame clones, and not every one. Of 70,000 or so clones listed, 85% to 95% are singletons. The sample in question was peripheral blood, obtained in the third trimester of pregnancy. The receptors were sampled from a female donor in good health, enrolled as a control in a pregnancy study.

The chain carries TRBV4-1 and TRBJ1-1; unclear D gene. Trimming removed 3 bases from V and 1 base from J, with 15 bases in between. The CDR3 length is 16 residues. CDR1 and CDR2 from the germline V gene are MGHRA and YSYEKL. The CDR3 nucleotides read TGCGCCAGCAGCCAGAGCCCTAGCCTCGGGAACACTGAAGCTTTCTTT. Translating gives CASSQSPSLGNTEAFF.

The chain couples TRBV5-1 to TRBJ2-1; TRBD2 agrees at 8 bases. This CDR3 spans 14 amino acids. The V segment lost 1 base and the J segment 6 bases; nucleotides outside the gene matches: 3. Germline V gene sequence: CDR1 SGHRS, CDR2 YFSETQ. The CDR3 reads CASSLTSGGNEQFF. CDR3 nucleotides: TGCGCCAGCAGCTTGACTAGCGGTGGCAATGAGCAGTTCTTC.

This chain uses TRBV30 with TRBJ1-2; possible D gene TRBD1, 6 bases. V lost 7 bases, J lost 2 bases, and 8 bases lay in between. Per the germline V gene, CDR1 is GTSNPN and CDR2 is SVGIG (reference sequence). CDR3 length: 11 residues. The CDR3 region has the DNA TGTGCCTTACAGGGAAACTATGGCTACACCTTC. This codes for CALQGNYGYTF.

Comments on this clone: Other nucleotide sequences in the sample specify the same CDR3. The CDR3 loop is CASSSLAGSYNEQFF. The CDR3 bases are TGCGCCAGCAGCTCCTTAGCGGGCTCCTACAATGAGCAGTTCTTC. V usage is TRBV5-1 and J usage is TRBJ2-1; 7 positions agree with TRBD2. This CDR3 contains 15 residues. Germline loops: CDR1 SGHRS, CDR2 YFSETQ. V was pared by 3 bases and J by 0 bases, with 3 bases of the junction left unmatched.

This chain links TRBV18 with TRBJ2-7; unclear D gene. This CDR3 spans 13 amino acids. Germline V lookup: CDR1 KGHSH, CDR2 LQKENI. V was clipped by 6 bases and J by 0 bases, with 9 bases between them. The CDR3, as DNA: TGTGCCAGCTCTTCTAAATCCTCCTACGAGCAGTACTTC. This gives the protein CASSSKSSYEQYF. Using reference TRBV18 and TRBJ2-7 for the parts outside the CDR3, the full variable domain is NAGVMQNPRHLVRRRGQEARLRCSPMKGHSHVYWYRQLPEEGLKFMVYLQKENIIDESGMPKERFSAEFPKEGPSILRIQQVVRGDSAAYFCASSSKSSYEQYFGPGTRLTVT.

Written as DNA, the CDR3 is TGCAGTGTTGGGGGGAAAAACATTCAGTACTTC. Protein product: CSVGGKNIQYF. V is TRBV20-1 and J is TRBJ2-4; D perhaps matches TRBD2 (6 bases). Germline V gene lookup returns CDR1 DFQATT and CDR2 SNEGSKA (reference sequence). CDR3 length: 11 residues. V was clipped by 7 bases and J by 4 bases, with 8 bases between them.

V and J are TRBV30 and TRBJ1-5; TRBD1 matches 9 bases. The CDR3 sequence is 17 residues long. Germline CDR1 GTSNPN, CDR2 SVGIG (reference sequence). The V gene end was trimmed by 0 bases and the J gene end by 2 bases; junction bases not matched to a gene: 8. The CDR3: CAWSVTGGWVGNQPQHF. CDR3 sequence (DNA): TGTGCCTGGAGTGTAACAGGGGGCTGGGTGGGCAATCAGCCCCAGCATTTT.

The chain joins TRBV5-4 to TRBJ2-7, with 7 bases aligning to TRBD2. CDR1 SGHNT and CDR2 YYREEE come from the germline V gene (reference sequence). CDR3 size: 15 residues. V was clipped by 2 bases and J by 2 bases; unmatched bases: 7. CDR3 bases: TGTGCCAGCAGCTTAGCGGCTAGCGGAGCCTACGAGCAGTACTTC. Its protein is CASSLAASGAYEQYF. Variable domain in full (rest from reference TRBV5-4 and TRBJ2-7): ETGVTQSPTHLIKTRGQQVTLRCSSQSGHNTVSWYQQALGQGPQFIFQYYREEENGRGNFPPRFSGLQFPNYSSELNVNALELDDSALYLCASSLAASGAYEQYFGPGTRLTVT.

The chain combines TRBV14 with TRBJ1-1; D remains ambiguous. V gave up 7 bases and J gave up 0 bases, with 9 bases separating them. Germline V gene lookup returns CDR1 SGHDN and CDR2 FVKESK. The CDR3 spans 13 residues. In DNA form, the CDR3 reads TGTGCCAGCACCGCGATGTTGAACACTGAAGCTTTCTTT. It specifies CASTAMLNTEAFF.

This sequence joins TRBV7-2 and TRBJ1-5; possibly TRBD1 for D (6 bases). V lost 5 bases and J 4 bases, leaving 15 bases between the germline ends. This CDR3 comprises 15 residues. Germline V lookup: CDR1 SGHTA, CDR2 FQGNSA. In DNA form, the CDR3 reads TGTGCCAGCAGCCCTAGGGCGGGGGCGAATCAGCCCCAGCATTTT. Residues: CASSPRAGANQPQHF.